This T cell receptor (beta chain) is from a study of blood T cell repertoires in COVID-19 (dated by TCRdb to between 2020 and 2021). As for the study more broadly: Samples covering the acute and convalescent phases of COVID-19 were provided by collaborators in the United States, Italy and Spain. The material from the prospective study consisted of cDNA or gDNA derived from T cells, B-cell-depleted T cells, or PBMCs. Deeply sampled blood TCRbeta repertoires from subjects exposed to, actively infected with, or recovered from COVID-19 were included in the dataset. A freely available public database, intended as a resource for researchers studying the immune response to SARS-CoV-2, is where the repertoires were released. Samples were obtained from the ongoing ImmuneRACE study (first 160 participants) and from 1,000 to 1,500 subjects provided by 6 global collaborators. Sample metadata almost always included a de-identified subject ID, COVID-19 status, age in years and sex. Where HLA class I and class II types were available, the types were taken from metadata supplied by the sample provider, not from assay-based typing.

V and J lose 4 bases and 14 bases, and a span of 12 bases separates them. The germline V gene (reference sequence) specifies LNHDA as CDR1 and SQIVND as CDR2. The CDR3 starts with the cysteine, ends with the phenylalanine, and has 11 residues. Kept here is only the CDR3 DNA, which spans 33 bases and is read in frame from base 1. What the research found in general, with its limitations: Clinical and demographic metadata were provided uncurated, with the amount varying by source and participant.

About this clone itself: Its binding antigen is unknown. No much larger clonotype is one base removed from it; base qualities were not supplied.

Whole blood was collected in K2EDTA tubes by collaborating institutions according to the institutions' own protocols. Collaborator samples were shipped for TCRbeta analysis as frozen whole blood, isolated PBMCs, or DNA extracted from either sample type. TCRbeta CDR3 regions were amplified from genomic DNA using the immunoSEQ Assay, a bias-controlled multiplex PCR. Regarding the original processing steps: The number of nucleated cells in each sample was estimated by amplification of reference gene primers within the assay. To quantify the absolute abundance of each unique TCRbeta CDR3 rearrangement, sequence reads were collapsed and filtered. For each sample, productive Simpson clonality was calculated as the square root of Simpson's diversity index across productive rearrangements. TCRdb retrieved this table from immuneACCESS and kept in-frame rearrangements only. Not all clones are present; in checked studies, unresolved V genes account for under half, and no reason is known for the remainder. That table furnishes V, J and clone size, whereas the DNA furnished D and trimming. For this sample there are over 85,000 clones; 70% to 85% appear just once. The ten top clones hold about 9.6% of the sample.

In this chain, TRBV19 is recombined with TRBJ2-1; a tentative D match to TRBD1 spans 5 bases. The receptor's source is a man in his sixties with active or convalescent COVID-19. The source material was peripheral blood. This receptor carries the CDR3 CASSRQGWEFF. The nucleotide sequence reads TGTGCCAGTAGTAGGCAGGGCTGGGAGTTCTTC.